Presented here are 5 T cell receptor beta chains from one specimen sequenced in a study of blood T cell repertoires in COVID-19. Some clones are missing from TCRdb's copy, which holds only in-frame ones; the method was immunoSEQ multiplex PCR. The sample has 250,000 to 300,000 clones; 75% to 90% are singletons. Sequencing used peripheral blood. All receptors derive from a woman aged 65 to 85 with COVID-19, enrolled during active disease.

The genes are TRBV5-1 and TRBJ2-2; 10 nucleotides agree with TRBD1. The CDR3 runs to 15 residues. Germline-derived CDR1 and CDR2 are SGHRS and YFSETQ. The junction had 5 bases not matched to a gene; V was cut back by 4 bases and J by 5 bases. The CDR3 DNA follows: TGCGCCAGCAGCACCCTGGGACAGGGGACCGGGGAGCTGTTTTTT. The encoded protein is CASSTLGQGTGELFF.

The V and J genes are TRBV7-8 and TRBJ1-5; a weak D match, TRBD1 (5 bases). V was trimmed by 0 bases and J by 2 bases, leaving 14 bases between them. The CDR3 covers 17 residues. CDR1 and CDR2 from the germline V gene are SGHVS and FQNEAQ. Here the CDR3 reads CASSLAVTVWRNQPQHF. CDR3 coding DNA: TGTGCCAGCAGCTTAGCTGTGACAGTGTGGCGCAATCAGCCCCAGCATTTT.

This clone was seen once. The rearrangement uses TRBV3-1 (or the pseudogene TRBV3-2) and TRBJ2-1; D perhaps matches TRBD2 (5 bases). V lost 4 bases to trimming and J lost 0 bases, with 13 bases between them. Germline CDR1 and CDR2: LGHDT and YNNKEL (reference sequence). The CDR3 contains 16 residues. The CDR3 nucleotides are TGTGCCAGCAGCCGGCTCTTGGGAGTCTCCTACAATGAGCAGTTCTTC. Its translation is CASSRLLGVSYNEQFF.

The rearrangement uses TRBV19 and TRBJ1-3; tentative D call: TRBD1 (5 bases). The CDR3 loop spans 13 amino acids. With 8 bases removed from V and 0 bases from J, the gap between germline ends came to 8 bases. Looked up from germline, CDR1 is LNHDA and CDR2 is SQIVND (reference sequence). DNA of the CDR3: TGTGCCAGTGACCAGGGCTCTGGAAACACCATATATTTT. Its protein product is CASDQGSGNTIYF.

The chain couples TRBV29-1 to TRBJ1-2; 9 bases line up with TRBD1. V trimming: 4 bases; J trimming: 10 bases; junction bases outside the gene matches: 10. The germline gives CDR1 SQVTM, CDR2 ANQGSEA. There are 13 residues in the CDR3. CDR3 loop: CSVVVRTGVAYTF. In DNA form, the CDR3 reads TGCAGCGTTGTCGTGCGGACAGGGGTTGCCTACACCTTC.